This T cell receptor beta chain emerged from a study of identical twins. MiXCR was run by TCRdb on the 5' RACE reads, yielding one entry per CDR3 protein. This table holds some 710,000 distinct CDR3 sequences, approximately 6.1% found once. This clonotype was observed a few times. The antigen remains undetermined. Trimming pared 5 bases from V and 5 bases from J, leaving 16 bases between. Germline CDR1 SEHNR, CDR2 FQNEAQ (reference sequence). This CDR3 spans 14 amino acids. General study results and limits: Not following the same donors, the study drew its conclusions from cross-sectional statistical analysis. Within monozygotic twins, out-of-frame TCR alpha sharing was underestimated by the models. Researchers reported weaker excess twin sharing in beta out-of-frame sequences.

The clonotype originates from a man between 18 and 35 years old in good health. The sample consisted of naive T cells sorted from blood. The chain has TRBV7-9 and TRBJ2-7; D gene uncertain. The CDR3 DNA sequence: TGTGCCAGCAGCCCCCGTGCAGTTTTGGACGAGCAGTACTTC. It encodes CASSPRAVLDEQYF.